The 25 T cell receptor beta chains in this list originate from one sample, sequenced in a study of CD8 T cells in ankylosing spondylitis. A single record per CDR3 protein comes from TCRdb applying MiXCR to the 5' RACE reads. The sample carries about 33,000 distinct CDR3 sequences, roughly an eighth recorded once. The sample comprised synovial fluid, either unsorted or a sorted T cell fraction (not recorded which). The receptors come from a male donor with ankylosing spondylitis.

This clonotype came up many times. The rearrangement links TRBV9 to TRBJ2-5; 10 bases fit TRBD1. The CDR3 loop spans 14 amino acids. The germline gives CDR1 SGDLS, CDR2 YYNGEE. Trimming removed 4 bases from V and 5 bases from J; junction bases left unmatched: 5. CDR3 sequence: CASSSTGGWETQYF. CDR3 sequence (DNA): TGTGCCAGCAGCTCGACAGGGGGCTGGGAGACCCAGTACTTC.

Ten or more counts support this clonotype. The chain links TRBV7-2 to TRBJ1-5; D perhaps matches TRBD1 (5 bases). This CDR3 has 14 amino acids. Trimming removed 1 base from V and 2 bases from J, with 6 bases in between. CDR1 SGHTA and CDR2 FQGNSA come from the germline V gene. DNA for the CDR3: TGTGCCAGCAGCTTAGAAGGGGGCAATCAGCCCCAGCATTTT. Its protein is CASSLEGGNQPQHF.

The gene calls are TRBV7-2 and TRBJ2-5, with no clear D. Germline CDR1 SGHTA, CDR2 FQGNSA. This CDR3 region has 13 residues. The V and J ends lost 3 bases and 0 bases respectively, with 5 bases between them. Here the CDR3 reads CASSFVDQETQYF. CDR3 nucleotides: TGTGCCAGCAGCTTCGTGGACCAAGAGACCCAGTACTTC.

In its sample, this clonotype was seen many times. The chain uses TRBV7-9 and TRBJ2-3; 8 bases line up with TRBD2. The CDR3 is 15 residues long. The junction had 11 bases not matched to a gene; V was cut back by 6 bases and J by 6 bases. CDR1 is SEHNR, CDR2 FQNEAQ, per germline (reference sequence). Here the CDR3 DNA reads TGTGCCAGCAGAGGCAGCGGGGGTTTAACGGATACGCAGTATTTT. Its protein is CASRGSGGLTDTQYF.

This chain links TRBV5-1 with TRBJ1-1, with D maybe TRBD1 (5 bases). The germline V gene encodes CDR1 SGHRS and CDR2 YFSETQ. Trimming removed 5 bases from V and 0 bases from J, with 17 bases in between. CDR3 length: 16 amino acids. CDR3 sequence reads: CASRTNRCKMNTEAFF. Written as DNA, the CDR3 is TGCGCCAGCAGAACCAACAGGTGCAAAATGAACACTGAAGCTTTCTTT.

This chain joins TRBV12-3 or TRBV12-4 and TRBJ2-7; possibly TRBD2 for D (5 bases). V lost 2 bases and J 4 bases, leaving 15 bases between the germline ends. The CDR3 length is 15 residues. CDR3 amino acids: CASSLRLAGPYEQYF. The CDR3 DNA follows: TGTGCCAGCAGTTTAAGGTTGGCGGGCCCTTACGAGCAGTACTTC.

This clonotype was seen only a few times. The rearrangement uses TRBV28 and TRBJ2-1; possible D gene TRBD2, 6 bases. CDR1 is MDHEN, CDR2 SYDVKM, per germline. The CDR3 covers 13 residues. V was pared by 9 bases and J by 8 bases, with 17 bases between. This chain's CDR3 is CASLLAGSDEQFF. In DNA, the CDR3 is TGTGCCAGTCTCTTGGCCGGGAGCGATGAGCAGTTCTTC.

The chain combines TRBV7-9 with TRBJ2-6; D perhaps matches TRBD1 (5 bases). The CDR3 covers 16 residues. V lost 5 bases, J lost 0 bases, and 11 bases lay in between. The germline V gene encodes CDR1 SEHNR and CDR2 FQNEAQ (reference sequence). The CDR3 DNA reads TGTGCCAGCAGCCTAGACAGCTACTCTGGGGCCAACGTCCTGACTTTC. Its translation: CASSLDSYSGANVLTF.

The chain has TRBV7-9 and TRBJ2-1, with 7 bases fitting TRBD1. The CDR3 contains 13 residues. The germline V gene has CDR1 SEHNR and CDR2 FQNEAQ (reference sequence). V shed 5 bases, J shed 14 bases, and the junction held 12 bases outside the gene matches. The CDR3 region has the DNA TGTGCCAGCAGCCCTGACCCTGGACAGGTTGAGTTCTTC. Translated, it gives CASSPDPGQVEFF.

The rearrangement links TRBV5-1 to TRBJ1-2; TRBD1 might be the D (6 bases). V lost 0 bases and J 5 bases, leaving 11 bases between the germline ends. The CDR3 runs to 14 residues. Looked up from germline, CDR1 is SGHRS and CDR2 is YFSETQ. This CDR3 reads CASSLAGHLYGYTF. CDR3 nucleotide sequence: TGCGCCAGCAGCTTGGCGGGACACCTTTATGGCTACACCTTC.

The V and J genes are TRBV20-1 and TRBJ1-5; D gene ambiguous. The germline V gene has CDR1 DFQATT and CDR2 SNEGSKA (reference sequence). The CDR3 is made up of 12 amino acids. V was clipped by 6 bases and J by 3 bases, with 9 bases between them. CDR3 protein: CSAASNNQPQHF. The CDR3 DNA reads TGCAGTGCCGCATCCAACAATCAGCCCCAGCATTTT.

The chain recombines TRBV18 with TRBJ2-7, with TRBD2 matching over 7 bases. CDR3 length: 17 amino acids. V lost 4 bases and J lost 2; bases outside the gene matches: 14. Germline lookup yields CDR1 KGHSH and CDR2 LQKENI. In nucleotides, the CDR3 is TGTGCCAGCTCACGCCTTGCGGCGGGAGACCGTCCCTACGAGCAGTACTTC. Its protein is CASSRLAAGDRPYEQYF.

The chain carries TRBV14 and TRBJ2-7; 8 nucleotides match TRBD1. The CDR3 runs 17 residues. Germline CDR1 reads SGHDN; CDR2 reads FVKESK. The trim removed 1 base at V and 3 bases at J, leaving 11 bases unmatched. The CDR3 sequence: CASSQVQGAYRFYEQYF. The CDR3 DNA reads TGTGCCAGCAGCCAAGTTCAGGGGGCGTACCGCTTCTACGAGCAGTACTTC.

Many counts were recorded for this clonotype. The CDR3 DNA sequence: TGTGCCAGCACCCCCGGCACCTACAGATATTACACTGAAGCTTTCTTT. This gives the protein CASTPGTYRYYTEAFF. The chain carries TRBV6-1 and TRBJ1-1; D call uncertain. Per the germline V gene, CDR1 is MNHNS and CDR2 is SASEGT. The CDR3 runs to 16 residues. Trimming removed 7 bases at V and 3 bases at J, with 21 bases between.

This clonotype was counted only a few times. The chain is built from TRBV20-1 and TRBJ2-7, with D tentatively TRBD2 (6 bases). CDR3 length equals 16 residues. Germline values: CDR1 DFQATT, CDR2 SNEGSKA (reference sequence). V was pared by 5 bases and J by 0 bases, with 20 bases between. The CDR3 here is CSAPIGGAQFSYEQYF. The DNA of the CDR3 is TGCAGTGCTCCCATTGGCGGGGCACAATTCTCCTACGAGCAGTACTTC.

Written as DNA, the CDR3 is TGCAGCGTCCCCCCGGGCCAGCGGGGTTACAATGAGCAGTTCTTC. Translation: CSVPPGQRGYNEQFF. This chain uses TRBV29-1 with TRBJ2-1, with TRBD2 matching over 7 bases. Trimming took 6 bases from V and 4 from J; bases not matched to a gene: 12. The CDR3 extends over 15 amino acids. Germline V gene lookup returns CDR1 SQVTM and CDR2 ANQGSEA.

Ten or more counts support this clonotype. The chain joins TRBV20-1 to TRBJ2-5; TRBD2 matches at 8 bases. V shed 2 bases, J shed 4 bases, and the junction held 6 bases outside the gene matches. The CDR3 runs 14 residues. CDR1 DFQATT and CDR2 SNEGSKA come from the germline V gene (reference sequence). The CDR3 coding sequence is TGCAGTGCTAGACCGGGGGGGCAGTCAGAGACCCAGTACTTC. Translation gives CSARPGGQSETQYF.

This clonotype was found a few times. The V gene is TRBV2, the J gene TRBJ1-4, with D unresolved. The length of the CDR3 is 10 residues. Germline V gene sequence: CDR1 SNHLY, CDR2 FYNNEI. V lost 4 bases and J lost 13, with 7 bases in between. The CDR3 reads CASSGTRLFF. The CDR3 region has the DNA TGTGCCAGCAGTGGGACCCGACTGTTTTTT.

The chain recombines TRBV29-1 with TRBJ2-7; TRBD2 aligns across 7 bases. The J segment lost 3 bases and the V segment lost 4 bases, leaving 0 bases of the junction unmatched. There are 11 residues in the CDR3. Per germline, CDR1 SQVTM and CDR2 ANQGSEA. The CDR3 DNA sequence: TGCAGCGTTGGGGGGGGCTACGAGCAGTACTTC. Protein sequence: CSVGGGYEQYF.

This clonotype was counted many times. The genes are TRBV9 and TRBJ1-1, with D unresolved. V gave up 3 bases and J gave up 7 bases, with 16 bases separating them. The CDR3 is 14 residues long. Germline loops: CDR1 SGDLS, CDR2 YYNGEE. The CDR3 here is CASSGPYGEDEAFF. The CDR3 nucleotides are TGTGCCAGCAGCGGACCTTACGGGGAGGATGAAGCTTTCTTT.

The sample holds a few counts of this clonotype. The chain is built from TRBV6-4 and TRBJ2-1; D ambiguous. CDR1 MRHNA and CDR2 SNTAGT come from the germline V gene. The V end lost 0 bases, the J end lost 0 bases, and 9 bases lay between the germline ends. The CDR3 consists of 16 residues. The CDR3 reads CASSDSVRSSYNEQFF. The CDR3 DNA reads TGTGCCAGCAGTGACTCAGTGAGAAGCTCCTACAATGAGCAGTTCTTC.

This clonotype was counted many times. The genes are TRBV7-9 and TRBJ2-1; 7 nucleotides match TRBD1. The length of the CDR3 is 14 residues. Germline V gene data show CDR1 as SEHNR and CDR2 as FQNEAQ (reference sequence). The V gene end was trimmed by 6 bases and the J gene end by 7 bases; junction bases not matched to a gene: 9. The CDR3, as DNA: TGTGCCAGCAGTCGTGGGACAGTTGGAAATGAGCAGTTCTTC. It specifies CASSRGTVGNEQFF.

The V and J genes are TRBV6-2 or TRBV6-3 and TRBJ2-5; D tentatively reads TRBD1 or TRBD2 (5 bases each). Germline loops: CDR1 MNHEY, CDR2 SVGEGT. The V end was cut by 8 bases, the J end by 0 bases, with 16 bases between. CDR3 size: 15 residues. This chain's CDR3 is CASDGDPINQETQYF. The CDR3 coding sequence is TGTGCCAGCGACGGGGACCCGATAAACCAAGAGACCCAGTACTTC.

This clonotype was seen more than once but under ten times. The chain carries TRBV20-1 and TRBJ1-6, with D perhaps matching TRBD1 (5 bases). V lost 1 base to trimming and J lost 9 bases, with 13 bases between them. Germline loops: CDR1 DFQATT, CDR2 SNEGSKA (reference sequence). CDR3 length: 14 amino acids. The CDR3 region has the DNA TGCAGTGCTAGAGCGCAGGGAGATAGTTCACCCCTCCACTTT. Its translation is CSARAQGDSSPLHF.

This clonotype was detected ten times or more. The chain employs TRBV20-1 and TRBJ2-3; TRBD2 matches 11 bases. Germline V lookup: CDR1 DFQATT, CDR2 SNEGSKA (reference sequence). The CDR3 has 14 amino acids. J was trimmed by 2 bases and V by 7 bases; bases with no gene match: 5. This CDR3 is CSGQLAGVTDTQYF. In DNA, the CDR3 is TGCAGTGGCCAACTAGCGGGAGTCACAGATACGCAGTATTTT.